This T cell receptor (beta chain) was profiled in a study of cytomegalovirus exposure and HLA in healthy donors (dated by TCRdb to the late 2010s). About the study as a whole: An earlier analysis of 587 of the donors reported roughly 300 Gb of sequence data and 90 million to 120 million unique TCR beta sequences obtained from some 200 million T cells. The number of typed donors differed by locus: about 620-640 for A, B, C, DRB1 and DQB1; approximately 540 for DQA1; approximately 610 for DPA1; and some 430 for DPB1. In an earlier analysis of 500 to 650 of the donors, high-throughput TCR beta sequencing was used to judge whether each TCR beta V gene segment behaved as functional or pseudogenic. Along with the approximately 620-subject first cohort, a separate validation cohort of over 90 different subjects was used. About 300 gigabases of sequencing data and approximately 93 million unique TCR sequences were included in an early release covering under 650 HLA-typed donors. Every repertoire in the discovery cohort had been generated on one and the same sequencing platform. A later genetic analysis took genome-wide SNP genotypes for about 55% of the 666 donors and used that subset as a discovery cohort. Class I and class II HLA loci were covered by the typing at four-digit resolution. A handful of DR-DQ haplotypes were handled as single units for association and clustering because linkage in the cohort was strong. Among roughly 400 genotyped donors of the cohort, an average of about 240,000 unique TCR beta nucleotide sequences were sequenced per donor, roughly 18% of them non-productive. Of the 300 to 500 genotyped donors, less than 85% were placed in the genetic ancestry cluster associated with self-reported Caucasian donors. High-throughput TCR immunosequencing, statistical association of individual TCRs with disease status, and machine learning were combined to predict cytomegalovirus infection status. The study aimed to test whether cataloging public T cell receptors could reveal signatures of past pathogen exposure. The study profiled the T cell repertoires of 500 to 800 subjects by immunosequencing and related them to cytomegalovirus serostatus. In a later analysis, previously published TCR beta repertoires from several hundred donors were re-analyzed and high-resolution HLA genotyping was added so that TCR occurrence patterns could be studied. Rather than drawing on any new phenotypic data, the later analysis identified candidate immune exposures from TCR beta sequences and the way those sequences occurred across donors. Donor age, sex, ethnicity and CMV serostatus were compiled alongside the repertoire data.

The cohort consisted of 600 or so healthy bone marrow donors. At the time of sampling, every cohort member was nominally healthy, though immune exposures that went unrecorded were likely present. The donor was CMV seropositive and belonged to the group of some 290 seropositive cohort members. A peripheral blood sample was collected from each donor, and TCR beta sequencing was performed on peripheral blood mononuclear cells. The Qiagen DNeasy Blood Extraction Kit was used to extract genomic DNA from the blood cell samples. Library prep was done by the immunoSEQ multiplex PCR assay. The multiplex PCR relied on a mix of 60 forward primers for TCR Vbeta segments and 13 reverse primers for TCR Jbeta segments. A multiplex PCR assay on genomic DNA amplified the CDR3 region of rearranged TCR beta genes. On the Illumina HiSeq System, the amplified TCR beta libraries were sequenced as 87-base-pair reads. In the paper's pipeline: In a later analysis, tens of millions of unique TCR beta chains were counted across the roughly 610 repertoires, and around 10 million of these chains were shared by at least two donors. To remove PCR and sequencing errors, raw reads were error-corrected and collapsed into unique sequences using a nearest-neighbor algorithm that merged closely related sequences. Alignment of CDR3 sequences to IMGT reference sequences was used to assign V, D and J gene segments. For a sequence to be retained, a match of at least six nucleotides was required to both a V gene segment and a J gene segment. Rearrangements were called productive when the CDR3 lacked stop codons and stayed in frame with V and J; all others were non-productive. Following IMGT convention, CDR3 was defined as the stretch from the second conserved V-encoded cysteine up to the conserved J-encoded phenylalanine. In an earlier analysis of approximately 590 of the donors, sequences lacking an unambiguous match to a single V gene segment were excluded. In an earlier analysis of 587 of the donors, a V segment was called functional when productive rearrangements were above 56.7%, and segregating when the standard deviation between donors exceeded 5%. A statistical classification framework was built to diagnose cytomegalovirus status from the catalog of TCR beta chain sequences. In a later analysis, V and J genes were assigned by comparing TCR nucleotide sequences against IMGT/GENE-DB human TR gene sequences. In a later analysis, CDR3 sequences and most-parsimonious VDJ recombination scenarios were assigned using the TCRdist pipeline. A later analysis defined each TCR beta chain by its CDR3 amino acid sequence plus V-gene family, and excluded reads lacking a unique V-gene family. In a later analysis, 500 to 650 highly shared, low-generation-probability nucleotide sequences were removed to address suspected cross-contamination and a sequencing artifact. A later analysis calculated a clonal expansion index for each public chain from normalized within-repertoire ranks of inferred template counts. A later analysis computed generation probabilities with a VDJ recombination model fitted to out-of-frame rearrangements, and checked the results against IGoR. In a later analysis, TCR-TCR, TCR-HLA and TCR-CMV co-occurrence was scored with hypergeometric tests, and a repertoire-size bias correction was applied to TCR pairs. To estimate false discovery rates, a later analysis permuted the HLA or CMV assignments 20 times. In a later analysis, co-occurring TCRs were grouped using DBSCAN, with TCRdist sequence similarity added in when clustering inside HLA-allele-positive subsets. Repertoires with fewer than 30,000 or more than 120,000 public chains were left out of co-occurrence clustering, as were a few repertoires with anomalous nucleotide sharing. TCRdb carries this immuneACCESS record with in-frame sequences only. Its versions omit some clonotypes, under half of them owing to an unresolved V gene in the studies checked, with the rest unexplained. The V and J calls and clone size come from that table; D and trimming were worked out from the DNA. The sample table lists 150,000 to 200,000 clones, around 83% of them with a count of one. Of the sample, about 6% falls within the top ten clones.

The junction shows trimming of 1 base on V and 12 bases on J, and the gene matches do not reach 9 bases of it. The germline V gene gives CDR1 as MGHRA and CDR2 as YSYEKL. Inclusive of the bounding cysteine and phenylalanine, the CDR3 is 15 residues long. CDR3 DNA only is kept here, 45 bases in frame from base 1. About this clone: What antigen it recognizes has not been identified. No clone much larger than this one lies a single base away; base qualities are absent.

Study-wide conclusions, independent of this receptor: Cytomegalovirus status was reported to be diagnosed by the classifier with high specificity and sensitivity in both the original and validation cohorts. Three of the identified cytomegalovirus-associated TCR beta chains were confirmed in vitro to be specific for cytomegalovirus antigens. The presence/absence analyses assumed that sequencing depth was roughly uniform across donors, and that assumption may not be true. Compared with the 666-donor mean, donors in an Asian-associated ancestry cluster had fewer N-insertions in productive TCRs, according to a later genetic analysis. Most CMV-associated TCR beta chains appeared to be HLA-restricted in a later analysis, and the HLA associations seemed to be driven largely by CMV exposure. Most TCR sequences were observed very rarely across donors, whereas some public TCRs were present in many individuals. The sequencing pipeline was judged likely to have produced a cluster of highly shared sequence variants as a technical artifact. Some IMGT-functional V segments, including TRBV6-2 and TRBV6-3, could not be told apart with the 87-base-pair reads, so those segments were excluded. In this cohort, only TCR beta chains were sequenced, and detectable features were limited by the absence of alpha or paired-chain data. In an earlier analysis of around 600 of the donors, most TCR beta V segments were observed in productive rearrangements about 90% or about 30% of the time, broadly matching IMGT annotations. In a later analysis, around 15,000 TCR beta sequences were associated with specific HLA alleles at a false discovery rate of 0.05. A further reported finding was that TCR beta sequences accurately predicted the HLA-A and HLA-B alleles for most subjects in the first cohort. Assigning TCR associations to individual alleles was difficult when HLA alleles, especially DR and DQ, strongly co-occurred. In a later analysis, TCR association rates were found to vary across HLA loci, with the most associated TCRs seen for DRB1 alleles and the fewest for HLA-C alleles. Linkage disequilibrium might explain the correlated functional status among segregating V segments, but an unknown experimental factor could not be ruled out. A later analysis found that HLA-associated TCR beta chains were more clonally expanded and had lower generation probabilities than equally common non-associated chains. According to a later analysis, parvovirus B19, influenza, CMV and Epstein-Barr virus appeared linked to several top co-occurrence clusters. Because HLA typing was unavailable for some donors at each locus, only the typed subset was used in association tests. For the cohort, immune exposure information was limited to CMV serostatus. Roughly 17 rarely observed V segments, including chromosome 9 orphons, were excluded from the earlier analysis of some 590 of the donors because counts were too low. V-gene and J-gene trimming of TCR beta chains was associated with a missense DCLRE1C variant in a later genetic analysis, and the association was replicated in an independent cohort. The study gave a list of some 150 TCR beta chains associated with cytomegalovirus. The authors suggested that the approach could potentially be extended to other disease states and immunological phenotypes.

The receptor was isolated from a man aged 50-59 years in good health and CMV-seropositive. The chain joins TRBV4-1 to TRBJ2-6; TRBD1 matches 7 bases in the middle. The sample consisted of PBMCs. The DNA sequence follows: TGCGCCAGCAGCCAAGGGTTGGGACAGACAAGCGTCCTGACTTTC. Translated, it gives CASSQGLGQTSVLTF.